A single sample is the source of the 5 T cell receptor beta chains below, sequenced in a study of T cell responses to AZD1222 COVID-19 vaccine. Measured with immunoSEQ multiplex PCR; TCRdb has only the in-frame clones, and not every one. This sample carries 90,000 to 120,000 clones, about 90% of them seen once, and the ten largest clones take around 4.5%. Sequencing was performed on peripheral blood, taken on day 0 of AZD1222 vaccination. The receptors stem from an adult in good health.

The chain has TRBV4-2 and TRBJ1-2, with 9 bases aligning to TRBD1. Germline CDR1 and CDR2: LGHNA and YNFKEQ. After removal of 0 bases from V and 5 bases from J, the junction contained 7 bases not matched to a gene. This CDR3 comprises 16 residues. The CDR3 region is CASSQEVPGQGYGYTF. For the CDR3, the DNA is TGTGCCAGCAGCCAAGAGGTCCCAGGACAGGGGTATGGCTACACCTTC.

The V and J genes are TRBV6-4 and TRBJ1-1; 8 positions match TRBD1. CDR1 is MRHNA, CDR2 SNTAGT, per germline. CDR3 length: 16 amino acids. J was trimmed by 5 bases and V by 6 bases; bases with no gene match: 14. Written as DNA, the CDR3 is TGTGCCAGCAGACCCTCGGTCAGGGGGCGAGAGACTGAAGCTTTCTTT. It translates to CASRPSVRGRETEAFF.

The chain uses TRBV7-9 and TRBJ1-4; D is unresolved. This CDR3 region has 17 residues. Germline V CDR1 and CDR2: SEHNR, FQNEAQ (reference sequence). V was pared by 5 bases and J by 0 bases, with 16 bases between. As DNA, the CDR3 is TGTGCCAGCAGCCCACCGTATGGCACTGCAACTAATGAAAAACTGTTTTTT. Protein product: CASSPPYGTATNEKLFF.

The chain recombines TRBV9 with TRBJ2-7; D remains unclear. The germline V gene encodes CDR1 SGDLS and CDR2 YYNGEE. V was clipped by 0 bases and J by 7 bases, with 8 bases between them. This CDR3 contains 12 residues. The CDR3 here is CASSVEMSEQYF. CDR3 bases: TGTGCCAGCAGCGTAGAGATGAGTGAGCAGTACTTC.

This clone was recorded at least ten times. The DNA for the CDR3 is TGCGCCAGCAGTCGTTATGGTGAAGCTTTCTTT. Encoded protein: CASSRYGEAFF. This chain connects TRBV23-1 to TRBJ1-1; D unresolved. TRBV23-1 is designated an ORF whose function remains uncertain. The CDR3 spans 11 residues. The V end lost 4 bases, the J end lost 7 bases, and 7 bases lay between the germline ends.